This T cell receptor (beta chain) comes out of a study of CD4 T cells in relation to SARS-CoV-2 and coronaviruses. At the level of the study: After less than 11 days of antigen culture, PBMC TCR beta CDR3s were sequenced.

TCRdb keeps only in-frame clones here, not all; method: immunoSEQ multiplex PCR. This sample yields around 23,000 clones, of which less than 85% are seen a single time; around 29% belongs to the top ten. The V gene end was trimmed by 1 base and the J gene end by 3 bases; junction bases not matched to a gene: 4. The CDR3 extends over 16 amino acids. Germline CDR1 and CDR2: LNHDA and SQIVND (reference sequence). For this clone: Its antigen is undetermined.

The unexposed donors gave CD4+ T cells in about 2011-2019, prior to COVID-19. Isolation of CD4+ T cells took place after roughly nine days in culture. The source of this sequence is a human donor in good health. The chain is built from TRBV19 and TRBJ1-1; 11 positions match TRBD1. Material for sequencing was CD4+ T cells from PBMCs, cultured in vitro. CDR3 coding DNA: TGTGCCAGTAGTATAGGGACAGGGGGCTTTGACACTGAAGCTTTCTTT. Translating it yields CASSIGTGGFDTEAFF. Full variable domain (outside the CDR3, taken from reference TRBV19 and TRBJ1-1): DGGITQSPKYLFRKEGQNVTLSCEQNLNHDAMYWYRQDPGQGLRLIYYSQIVNDFQKGDIAEGYSVSREKKESFPLTVTSAQKNPTAFYLCASSIGTGGFDTEAFFGQGTRLTVV.